These 15 T cell receptor beta chains came from one sample sequenced in a study of T cell responses to AZD1222 COVID-19 vaccine. TCRdb's table, derived via immunoSEQ multiplex PCR, lists solely in-frame clones and lacks some. This repertoire shows about 160,000 clones, 88% found once; its top ten account for more than 5.5%. Sample: peripheral blood, taken on day 0 of AZD1222 vaccination. The source of these receptors is an adult in good health.

This chain uses TRBV5-5 with TRBJ2-5; D uncertain. V lost 0 bases, J lost 2 bases, and 11 bases lay in between. CDR1 is SGHKS, CDR2 YYEKEE, per germline (reference sequence). CDR3 size: 15 residues. Here the CDR3 reads CASSLGVGPQETQYF. CDR3 nucleotide sequence: TGTGCCAGCAGCTTGGGGGTCGGCCCTCAAGAGACCCAGTACTTC.

The CDR3 DNA follows: TGTGCCAGCAGCTTGGGAAGGGGCATGGTGTCACCCCTCCACTTT. The encoded protein is CASSLGRGMVSPLHF. The gene calls are TRBV5-5 and TRBJ1-6, with a possible D match to TRBD1 (5 bases). The V end lost 0 bases, the J end lost 10 bases, and 14 bases lay between the germline ends. This CDR3 region has 15 residues. CDR1 is SGHKS, CDR2 YYEKEE, per germline (reference sequence). The variable domain in full, completed from reference TRBV5-5 and TRBJ1-6, reads DAGVTQSPTHLIKTRGQQVTLRCSPISGHKSVSWYQQVLGQGPQFIFQYYEKEERGRGNFPDRFSARQFPNYSSELNVNALLLGDSALYLCASSLGRGMVSPLHFGNGTRLTVT.

V usage is TRBV27 and J usage is TRBJ2-7; maybe TRBD2 (5 bases). CDR1 is MNHEY and CDR2 is SMNVEV in the germline V gene (reference sequence). The CDR3 runs 17 residues. V dropped 6 bases and J dropped 6 bases, with 27 bases sitting between them. This CDR3 reads CASSRKDPGILLGEQYF. DNA of the CDR3: TGTGCCAGCAGCCGAAAAGACCCCGGGATCCTCCTCGGCGAGCAGTACTTC.

V gene TRBV14 combines with J gene TRBJ1-1, with unresolved D. Trimming left V 2 bases short and J 5 bases short, with 3 bases between. Germline CDR1 reads SGHDN; CDR2 reads FVKESK. The CDR3 is made up of 11 amino acids. CDR3 loop: CASSQFTEAFF. The CDR3, as DNA: TGTGCCAGCAGCCAATTTACTGAAGCTTTCTTT.

The chain is built from TRBV4-3 and TRBJ1-5, with no clear D. V gave up 0 bases and J gave up 7 bases, with 7 bases separating them. From germline, CDR1 is LGHNA and CDR2 YSLEER. This CDR3 has 13 amino acids. The CDR3 loop reads CASSQDRFQPQHF. The DNA of the CDR3 is TGCGCCAGCAGCCAAGATCGGTTCCAGCCCCAGCATTTT.

A single count supports this clone. The rearrangement links TRBV10-3 to TRBJ2-5, with D uncertain. This CDR3 is 12 amino acids long. Germline CDR1 and CDR2: ENHRY and SYGVKD. Trimming shortened V by 2 bases and J by 7 bases, and 8 bases separated the two germline ends. The CDR3 protein is CAISEVIGTQYF. The CDR3 coding sequence is TGTGCCATCAGTGAGGTCATCGGGACCCAGTACTTC.

The chain carries TRBV27 and TRBJ2-7; the D gene could be TRBD1 or TRBD2 (5 bases each). Germline CDR1 reads MNHEY; CDR2 reads SMNVEV (reference sequence). The V gene lost 7 bases and the J gene lost 0 bases, with 16 bases spanning the gap. The CDR3 runs 15 residues. CDR3 in amino acids: CASKREGSSSYEQYF. The CDR3 region has the DNA TGTGCCAGCAAAAGAGAGGGGTCTAGCTCCTACGAGCAGTACTTC.

This chain uses TRBV7-2 with TRBJ2-5; 8 bases are shared with TRBD2. Looked up from germline, CDR1 is SGHTA and CDR2 is FQGNSA. CDR3 length: 13 residues. Trimming cost V 5 bases and J 7 bases; bases outside gene matches: 6. The CDR3 region is CASSLSGSGTQYF. CDR3 in DNA: TGTGCCAGCAGCCTCAGCGGGAGTGGGACCCAGTACTTC.

This chain uses TRBV4-1 with TRBJ2-1; no firm D call. In germline, CDR1 is MGHRA, CDR2 YSYEKL. Trimming pared 4 bases from V and 4 bases from J, leaving 5 bases between. The CDR3 has 12 residues. In nucleotides, the CDR3 is TGCGCCAGCAGCCGTGTATACAATGAGCAGTTCTTC. It codes for CASSRVYNEQFF.

This clone occurred once. V gene TRBV18 combines with J gene TRBJ2-1, with 9 bases matching TRBD2. With V trimmed by 1 base and J by 5 bases, 3 bases remained unmatched. The CDR3 sequence is 15 residues long. The germline CDR1 and CDR2 sequences are KGHSH and LQKENI. The CDR3 loop reads CASSPLAGENNEQFF. As DNA, the CDR3 is TGTGCCAGCTCACCACTAGCGGGGGAAAACAATGAGCAGTTCTTC.

V gene TRBV27 combines with J gene TRBJ1-1; no reliable D call. CDR1 and CDR2 from the germline V gene are MNHEY and SMNVEV (reference sequence). This CDR3 is built from 14 residues. The V and J ends lost 3 bases and 1 base respectively, with 9 bases between them. The CDR3 region is CASSFFSGNTEAFF. CDR3 DNA sequence: TGTGCCAGCAGTTTTTTTTCCGGGAACACTGAAGCTTTCTTT.

The chain couples TRBV11-2 to TRBJ2-5; TRBD1 might be the D (6 bases). Germline CDR1 is SGHAT and CDR2 is FQNNGV. This CDR3 contains 14 residues. Trimming cost V 1 base and J 2 bases, with 8 bases left between them. The CDR3 reads CASSLGGLQETQYF. In DNA form, the CDR3 reads TGTGCCAGCAGCTTAGGGGGGCTACAAGAGACCCAGTACTTC.

Written as DNA, the CDR3 is TGTGCCAGTTCTAGCGGGAGGCTGGGAGAGCAGTACTTC. Its translation is CASSSGRLGEQYF. This chain links TRBV9 with TRBJ2-7; 11 bases are shared with TRBD2. CDR3 size: 13 residues. The junction had 8 bases not matched to a gene; V was cut back by 8 bases and J by 7 bases. In germline, CDR1 is SGDLS, CDR2 YYNGEE.

The genes are TRBV2 and TRBJ1-2; D is perhaps TRBD1 (5 bases). This CDR3 has 12 amino acids. V dropped 6 bases and J dropped 5 bases, with 10 bases sitting between them. CDR1 is SNHLY and CDR2 is FYNNEI in the germline V gene. The CDR3 DNA reads TGTGCCAGCAGCGTTGGGACTTATGGCTACACCTTC. Amino acid sequence: CASSVGTYGYTF.

The chain links TRBV29-1 to TRBJ1-2; D is undetermined. The germline V gene has CDR1 SQVTM and CDR2 ANQGSEA. The CDR3 runs to 13 residues. The ends were cut back, 2 bases at V and 4 bases at J, with 11 bases in the middle. The CDR3 loop reads CSVEPGYGYGYTF. CDR3 coding DNA: TGCAGCGTTGAACCGGGGTACGGCTATGGCTACACCTTC.